This T cell receptor beta chain stems from a study of OX40 agonist ivuxolimab in advanced cancers. Study as a whole: A male proportion of approximately 83% was recorded, with mean age approximately 57 years and range 23 to 79. It was permissible to have had prior anti-PD-1, anti-PD-L1 or anti-CTLA-4 therapy, and approximately 40% had some. General observations from the study: Clonal expansion was seen in CD4+ and CD8+ blood T cells by week 6 at 0.1 to 3.0 mg/kg.

CDR1 and CDR2 from the germline V gene are MNHEY and SMNVEV (reference sequence). The CDR3 sequence is 18 residues long. Between the trimmed V and J ends, which lost 0 bases and 2 bases, there was a span of 17 bases. This clone has a single count. Its specificity is not known. This table comes from immunoSEQ multiplex PCR, and its TCRdb copy is limited to in-frame clones, with some not included. The sample consists of about 63,000 clones, about four fifths of them appearing once. The sequences come from CD4+ or CD8+ T cells sorted from blood, collected in a trial of the OX40 agonist ivuxolimab. This clonotype originated in an adult with an advanced solid tumor such as melanoma, head and neck, liver or kidney cancer. The chain joins TRBV27 to TRBJ2-1, with D tentatively TRBD1 (6 bases). The CDR3 is CASSLSSYPGQPYNEQFF. The CDR3 DNA is TGTGCCAGCAGTTTATCGAGCTATCCTGGACAGCCCTACAATGAGCAGTTCTTC.